A selection of T cell receptor beta chains follows, all from one sample in a study of blood T cell repertoires in COVID-19. Clones were read by immunoSEQ multiplex PCR, and TCRdb kept only the in-frame ones, dropping some. The repertoire holds about 64,000 clones, with around nine tenths as singletons. Sequenced material: peripheral blood. Source of these receptors: a woman older than 75 with active COVID-19. The CDR3 runs from the conserved cysteine through the conserved F or W. The D gene is left open where the match is weak. The size field is filled for only some rows; it gives once, few, many or a size class.

size	V	J	D	CDR3	DNA
.	TRBV24-1	TRBJ2-2	TRBD1	CATSDPGQGATGELFF	TGTGCCACCAGTGATCCCGGACAGGGGGCTACCGGGGAGCTGTTTTTT
.	TRBV23-1	TRBJ1-4	TRBD1	CASSQYRGCTNEKLFF	TGCGCCAGCAGTCAATACAGGGGGTGCACTAATGAAAAACTGTTTTTT
.	TRBV5-4	TRBJ2-2	TRBD2	CASSLAARGGRTGELFF	TGTGCCAGCAGCTTGGCCGCGCGGGGGGGCCGCACCGGGGAGCTGTTTTTT
.	TRBV5-5	TRBJ2-3	TRBD2	CASSLNGGEGDTQYF	TGTGCCAGCAGCTTGAACGGCGGGGAGGGGGATACGCAGTATTTT
.	TRBV27	TRBJ1-6	.	CASSLGQDNSPLHF	TGTGCCAGCAGTTTAGGGCAGGATAATTCACCCCTCCACTTT
.	TRBV16	TRBJ2-7	TRBD2	CASSRTGLADEQYF	TGTGCCAGCAGCCGGACCGGACTAGCCGACGAGCAGTACTTC
.	TRBV5-6	TRBJ1-2	TRBD1	CASRPTGEANYGYTF	TGTGCCAGCAGACCAACAGGGGAAGCTAACTATGGCTACACCTTC
.	TRBV7-9	TRBJ2-1	.	CASSLDLARTHEQFF	TGTGCCAGCAGCTTAGATCTAGCGAGGACCCATGAGCAGTTCTTC
.	TRBV28	TRBJ2-7	TRBD2	CASRASQRGRADEQYF	TGTGCCAGCAGGGCGTCCCAACGCGGGAGGGCCGACGAGCAGTACTTC
few	TRBV6-2/TRBV6-3	TRBJ2-5	TRBD1	CASSPPGQGAEAQYF	TGTGCCAGCAGCCCTCCGGGACAGGGCGCTGAGGCCCAGTACTTC
.	TRBV6-5	TRBJ2-1	TRBD2	CASSYSTSSLVNEQFF	TGTGCCAGCAGTTACTCGACTAGCTCTCTGGTGAATGAGCAGTTCTTC
.	TRBV20-1	TRBJ2-1	TRBD1	CSAGGQGAYNEQFF	TGCAGTGCTGGTGGACAGGGGGCCTACAATGAGCAGTTCTTC